This is a list of T cell receptor beta chains from one sample in a study of cytomegalovirus exposure and HLA in healthy donors. TCRdb's table, derived via immunoSEQ multiplex PCR, lists solely in-frame clones and lacks some. The listing contains about 160,000 clones. Sequenced sample: PBMCs. The receptors originated from a man aged 25 to 40 in good health and CMV-seronegative. The CDR3 runs from the conserved cysteine through the conserved F or W. The D gene is left open where the match is weak.

D gene: TRBD2
V gene: TRBV27
J gene: TRBJ2-1
CDR3 protein: CASSLFGTSAYYNEQFF
CDR3 DNA: TGTGCCAGCAGTTTGTTTGGGACTAGCGCCTATTACAATGAGCAGTTCTTC

D gene: TRBD1
V gene: TRBV5-4
J gene: TRBJ2-7
CDR3 protein: CASSKKQGDTNEQYF
CDR3 DNA: TGTGCCAGCAGCAAAAAACAGGGGGATACCAACGAGCAGTACTTC

D gene: NA
V gene: TRBV28
J gene: TRBJ2-1
CDR3 protein: CASRRWGEQFF
CDR3 DNA: TGTGCCAGCAGAAGGTGGGGCGAGCAGTTCTTC

D gene: NA
V gene: TRBV18
J gene: TRBJ2-2
CDR3 protein: CASSPSAGSGELFF
CDR3 DNA: TGTGCCAGCTCACCGTCGGCAGGGTCCGGGGAGCTGTTTTTT

D gene: NA
V gene: TRBV5-1
J gene: TRBJ2-7
CDR3 protein: CASSIGLFSYEQYF
CDR3 DNA: TGCGCCAGCAGCATCGGACTGTTCTCCTACGAGCAGTACTTC

D gene: NA
V gene: TRBV23-1
J gene: TRBJ2-7
CDR3 protein: CASSQVRRGNEQYF
CDR3 DNA: TGCGCCAGCAGTCAAGTCCGTAGGGGGAACGAGCAGTACTTC

D gene: NA
V gene: TRBV28
J gene: TRBJ1-2
CDR3 protein: CASSTGTDYFKGYGYTF
CDR3 DNA: TGTGCCAGCAGCACCGGGACGGACTATTTCAAGGGCTATGGCTACACCTTC

D gene: NA
V gene: TRBV5-1
J gene: TRBJ2-7
CDR3 protein: CASSLGGGENEQYF
CDR3 DNA: TGCGCCAGCAGCTTGGGAGGCGGGGAAAACGAGCAGTACTTC

D gene: NA
V gene: TRBV21-1
J gene: TRBJ1-1
CDR3 protein: CASSKEGQGFFF
CDR3 DNA: TGTGCCAGCAGCAAAGAGGGACAGGGGTTCTTCTTT

D gene: TRBD2
V gene: TRBV6-1
J gene: TRBJ2-1
CDR3 protein: CASSEVLAAYNEQFF
CDR3 DNA: TGTGCCAGCAGTGAAGTGCTAGCGGCGTACAATGAGCAGTTCTTC

D gene: TRBD1
V gene: TRBV19
J gene: TRBJ1-4
CDR3 protein: CASSIISGQGLFF
CDR3 DNA: TGTGCCAGTAGCATTATCTCGGGACAGGGGCTGTTTTTT

D gene: TRBD1
V gene: TRBV15
J gene: TRBJ1-2
CDR3 protein: CATSRDRQGQNYGYTF
CDR3 DNA: TGTGCCACCAGCAGAGATCGACAGGGGCAAAACTATGGCTACACCTTC

D gene: NA
V gene: TRBV7-9
J gene: TRBJ2-3
CDR3 protein: CASSRDSSLSTQYF
CDR3 DNA: TGTGCCAGCAGCCGGGACTCCTCATTAAGTACGCAGTATTTT

D gene: NA
V gene: TRBV9
J gene: TRBJ2-2
CDR3 protein: CASSVGGIANTGELFF
CDR3 DNA: TGTGCCAGCAGCGTAGGGGGCATCGCGAACACCGGGGAGCTGTTTTTT

D gene: TRBD1
V gene: TRBV18
J gene: TRBJ2-7
CDR3 protein: CASSAPGGTYEQYF
CDR3 DNA: TGTGCCAGCTCCGCCCCAGGGGGCACCTACGAGCAGTACTTC

D gene: NA
V gene: TRBV18
J gene: TRBJ1-1
CDR3 protein: CASSPPSGMNTEAFF
CDR3 DNA: TGTGCCAGCTCACCACCGTCTGGCATGAACACTGAAGCTTTCTTT

D gene: TRBD1
V gene: TRBV7-2
J gene: TRBJ2-7
CDR3 protein: CASSLRDSRTYEQYF
CDR3 DNA: TGTGCCAGCAGCTTAAGGGACAGCCGCACCTACGAGCAGTACTTC

D gene: NA
V gene: TRBV7-2
J gene: TRBJ2-2
CDR3 protein: CASSRRWGDGHTGELFF
CDR3 DNA: TGTGCCAGCAGTCGACGATGGGGGGACGGCCACACCGGGGAGCTGTTTTTT

D gene: NA
V gene: TRBV5-1
J gene: TRBJ1-1
CDR3 protein: CASSLGASSTEAFF
CDR3 DNA: TGCGCCAGCAGCTTGGGTGCCAGTTCCACTGAAGCTTTCTTT

D gene: TRBD2
V gene: TRBV28
J gene: TRBJ2-5
CDR3 protein: CASSLLAGVETQYF
CDR3 DNA: TGTGCCAGCAGTTTACTTGCGGGAGTAGAGACCCAGTACTTC

D gene: NA
V gene: TRBV2
J gene: TRBJ2-3
CDR3 protein: CASSLGLGGGGTQYF
CDR3 DNA: TGTGCCAGCAGCCTAGGACTAGGGGGTGGAGGTACGCAGTATTTT

D gene: TRBD1
V gene: TRBV11-3
J gene: TRBJ1-4
CDR3 protein: CASSTRDRGYEKLFF
CDR3 DNA: TGTGCCAGCAGCACAAGGGACAGGGGGTACGAAAAACTGTTTTTT

D gene: TRBD1
V gene: TRBV10-3
J gene: TRBJ1-1
CDR3 protein: CAISTGGRTEAFF
CDR3 DNA: TGTGCCATCAGTACAGGGGGGCGGACTGAAGCTTTCTTT

D gene: TRBD2
V gene: TRBV16
J gene: TRBJ2-5
CDR3 protein: CASSQSQREGPETQYF
CDR3 DNA: TGTGCCAGCAGCCAATCGCAGCGGGAGGGCCCGGAGACCCAGTACTTC

D gene: NA
V gene: TRBV2
J gene: TRBJ1-1
CDR3 protein: CASSTRGDTEAFF
CDR3 DNA: TGTGCCAGCAGTACTCGGGGGGACACTGAAGCTTTCTTT

D gene: TRBD1
V gene: TRBV15
J gene: TRBJ2-3
CDR3 protein: CATSSGWTGEDTQYF
CDR3 DNA: TGTGCCACCAGCAGCGGTTGGACAGGGGAAGATACGCAGTATTTT

D gene: NA
V gene: TRBV5-4
J gene: TRBJ1-5
CDR3 protein: CASSLEGESNQPQHF
CDR3 DNA: TGTGCCAGCAGCTTGGAGGGGGAATCCAATCAGCCCCAGCATTTT

D gene: TRBD2
V gene: TRBV28
J gene: TRBJ2-7
CDR3 protein: CASRLHPSSGSKYF
CDR3 DNA: TGTGCCAGCAGACTACACCCATCTAGCGGGAGTAAGTACTTC

D gene: TRBD1
V gene: TRBV6-6
J gene: TRBJ2-2
CDR3 protein: CASSPGAGGDTGELFF
CDR3 DNA: TGTGCCAGCAGTCCGGGTGCAGGGGGTGACACCGGGGAGCTGTTTTTT

D gene: NA
V gene: TRBV5-1
J gene: TRBJ2-6
CDR3 protein: CASSLEQGNGANVLTF
CDR3 DNA: TGCGCCAGCAGCTTGGAACAGGGCAATGGGGCCAACGTCCTGACTTTC

D gene: NA
V gene: TRBV11-3
J gene: TRBJ2-7
CDR3 protein: CASSFRSPSEAVYEQYF
CDR3 DNA: TGTGCCAGCAGCTTTCGATCGCCGTCGGAGGCCGTCTACGAGCAGTACTTC

D gene: NA
V gene: TRBV19
J gene: TRBJ1-6
CDR3 protein: CASSTLDGTPNSPLHF
CDR3 DNA: TGTGCCAGTAGTACCCTGGACGGGACACCGAATTCACCCCTCCACTTT

D gene: TRBD2
V gene: TRBV13
J gene: TRBJ2-3
CDR3 protein: CASSWGGDTQYF
CDR3 DNA: TGTGCCAGCAGCTGGGGGGGAGATACGCAGTATTTT

D gene: NA
V gene: TRBV19
J gene: TRBJ1-2
CDR3 protein: CASIPGGGIWNHGYTF
CDR3 DNA: TGTGCCAGTATCCCGGGCGGGGGAATTTGGAATCATGGCTACACCTTC

D gene: TRBD2
V gene: TRBV6-5
J gene: TRBJ2-1
CDR3 protein: CASRETSGRHNEQFF
CDR3 DNA: TGTGCCAGCAGAGAAACTAGCGGGAGGCACAATGAGCAGTTCTTC

D gene: NA
V gene: TRBV11-3
J gene: TRBJ2-7
CDR3 protein: CASSQNLGPYEQYF
CDR3 DNA: TGTGCCAGCAGCCAGAACCTGGGGCCCTACGAGCAGTACTTC

D gene: TRBD2
V gene: TRBV5-5
J gene: TRBJ2-1
CDR3 protein: CASSPRTSLGPYNEQFF
CDR3 DNA: TGTGCCAGCAGCCCTCGGACTAGCCTAGGGCCCTACAATGAGCAGTTCTTC

D gene: NA
V gene: TRBV5-4
J gene: TRBJ1-4
CDR3 protein: CASSVGQFNEKLFF
CDR3 DNA: TGTGCCAGCAGCGTCGGACAGTTTAATGAAAAACTGTTTTTT

D gene: TRBD1
V gene: TRBV18
J gene: TRBJ2-7
CDR3 protein: CASSSQGTGSYEQYF
CDR3 DNA: TGTGCCAGCTCTTCACAGGGGACAGGGTCCTACGAGCAGTACTTC

D gene: NA
V gene: TRBV28
J gene: TRBJ1-2
CDR3 protein: CASSSPRGYHYGYTF
CDR3 DNA: TGTGCCAGCAGTTCCCCGAGGGGGTACCACTATGGCTACACCTTC

D gene: TRBD1
V gene: TRBV4-2
J gene: TRBJ1-2
CDR3 protein: CASSQDTGTANYGYTF
CDR3 DNA: TGTGCCAGCAGCCAAGATACCGGGACAGCTAACTATGGCTACACCTTC

D gene: NA
V gene: TRBV7-8
J gene: TRBJ2-3
CDR3 protein: CASSPYNTDTQYF
CDR3 DNA: TGTGCCAGCAGCCCTTATAACACAGATACGCAGTATTTT

D gene: NA
V gene: TRBV14
J gene: TRBJ2-1
CDR3 protein: CASSQAGIRNEQFF
CDR3 DNA: TGTGCCAGCAGCCAAGCAGGGATTAGGAATGAGCAGTTCTTC

D gene: TRBD2
V gene: TRBV28
J gene: TRBJ2-2
CDR3 protein: CASSARFGGSGTGELFF
CDR3 DNA: TGTGCCAGCAGTGCCCGCTTCGGGGGGTCAGGAACCGGGGAGCTGTTTTTT

D gene: NA
V gene: TRBV7-9
J gene: TRBJ2-7
CDR3 protein: CASSSRGESSYEQYF
CDR3 DNA: TGTGCCAGCAGCTCCCGTGGGGAGAGCTCCTACGAGCAGTACTTC

D gene: TRBD1
V gene: TRBV5-1
J gene: TRBJ2-7
CDR3 protein: CASSSGTGNSYEQYF
CDR3 DNA: TGCGCCAGCAGCTCGGGGACAGGGAACTCCTACGAGCAGTACTTC

D gene: NA
V gene: TRBV2
J gene: TRBJ2-5
CDR3 protein: CASSLRSPGETQYF
CDR3 DNA: TGTGCCAGCAGTCTCCGGAGCCCGGGGGAGACCCAGTACTTC

D gene: NA
V gene: TRBV4-2
J gene: TRBJ1-5
CDR3 protein: CASSQDHGQPNQPQHF
CDR3 DNA: TGTGCCAGCAGCCAAGATCATGGACAACCTAATCAGCCCCAGCATTTT

D gene: NA
V gene: TRBV4-1
J gene: TRBJ2-7
CDR3 protein: CASSHGLREQYF
CDR3 DNA: TGCGCCAGCAGCCATGGCCTGAGGGAGCAGTACTTC

D gene: TRBD1
V gene: TRBV7-2
J gene: TRBJ1-3
CDR3 protein: CASSRFWTGKGNTIYF
CDR3 DNA: TGTGCCAGCAGCCGGTTTTGGACAGGAAAGGGAAACACCATATATTTT

D gene: TRBD1
V gene: TRBV29-1
J gene: TRBJ2-6
CDR3 protein: CSVQYRGPSGANVLTF
CDR3 DNA: TGCAGCGTTCAGTACAGGGGCCCCTCTGGGGCCAACGTCCTGACTTTC

D gene: TRBD1
V gene: TRBV27
J gene: TRBJ1-1
CDR3 protein: CASSFRTTGQGKTEAFF
CDR3 DNA: TGTGCCAGCAGTTTTAGGACAACGGGACAGGGGAAAACTGAAGCTTTCTTT

D gene: NA
V gene: TRBV10-3
J gene: TRBJ2-1
CDR3 protein: CAISDRQLYNEQFF
CDR3 DNA: TGTGCCATCAGTGATCGACAGCTATACAATGAGCAGTTCTTC

D gene: NA
V gene: TRBV6-5
J gene: TRBJ2-5
CDR3 protein: CASSQGTGRETQYF
CDR3 DNA: TGTGCCAGCAGTCAGGGGACCGGCCGGGAGACCCAGTACTTC

D gene: NA
V gene: TRBV19
J gene: TRBJ2-5
CDR3 protein: CASSILGETQYF
CDR3 DNA: TGTGCCAGTAGTATACTAGGAGAGACCCAGTACTTC